Listed below are T cell receptor beta chains from one sample, sequenced in a study of Graves' ophthalmopathy and Graves' hyperthyroidism. Each CDR3 protein is one row after TCRdb ran MiXCR on the multiplex PCR reads. The table has 300,000 to 400,000 distinct CDR3 sequences, approximately 18% seen once. Sequenced: peripheral blood. Receptors originate from an adult woman with stable Graves' hyperthyroidism. CDR3s include the opening cysteine and the closing phenylalanine or tryptophan. D genes are given only for firm matches. A row's size may be missing; if present it is once, few, many or a size class.

v_call	d_call	clone_size	j_call	cdr3_nt	cdr3_aa
TRBV5-1	TRBD1	few	TRBJ2-4	TGCGCCAGCAGTTCTAGTAAGGGGGCGGACATTAAGTACTTC	CASSSSKGADIKYF
TRBV28	-	many	TRBJ2-4	TGTGCCAGCAGTTTAGGGTTCTTGGGCAGGCTAGCCAAAAACATTCAGTACTTC	CASSLGFLGRLAKNIQYF
TRBV11-2	TRBD1	many	TRBJ1-1	TGTGCCAGCAGATTCACAGGGGGCCGTTCGGGCACTGAAGCTTTCTTT	CASRFTGGRSGTEAFF
TRBV20-1	-	many	TRBJ1-5	TGCGGGGGCAGGGCGAGCAATCAGCCCCAGCATTTT	CGGRASNQPQHF
TRBV7-9	TRBD1	many	TRBJ1-5	TGTGCCAGCAGCAAGACAGGGGGCGGTCAGCCCCAGCATTTT	CASSKTGGGQPQHF
TRBV7-8	TRBD2	many	TRBJ2-2	TGTGCCAGCAGCTCGCCTCTAGCGGGAGTACACACCGGGGAGCTGTTTTTT	CASSSPLAGVHTGELFF
TRBV5-1	TRBD1	many	TRBJ1-1	TGCGCCAGCAGCGGTGGGACAGAGAACACTGAAGCTTTCTTT	CASSGGTENTEAFF
TRBV20-1	TRBD1	many	TRBJ1-1	TGCAGTGCTAGAGATGAGGGGGACAGCCAGAACACTGAAGCTTTCTTT	CSARDEGDSQNTEAFF
TRBV5-6	TRBD1	-	TRBJ1-1	TGTGCCAGCAGTCATAGACAGGGTAACACTGAAACTTTCTTT	CASSHRQGNTETFF
TRBV5-1	-	many	TRBJ2-7	TGCGCCAGCAGACCTACCCCCGGGACCGAGGCCTACGAGCAGTACTTC	CASRPTPGTEAYEQYF
TRBV28	TRBD1	many	TRBJ2-7	TGTGCCAGCAGGCCGGACAGGGACGTTTTCGAGCAGTACTTC	CASRPDRDVFEQYF
TRBV11-2	-	-	TRBJ2-7	TGTGCCACCCGAGGGGGGGGGTCAGACGAGCAGTACTTC	CATRGGGSDEQYF
TRBV20-1	TRBD2	-	TRBJ2-7	TGCAGTGCTAGGTATAGCGGGAAACTCTACGAGCAGTACTTC	CSARYSGKLYEQYF
TRBV6-6	-	many	TRBJ1-1	TGTGCCAGCAGTAACCGGGACGGGACTGAAGCTTTCTTT	CASSNRDGTEAFF
TRBV7-9	TRBD1	few	TRBJ1-2	TGTGCCAGCAGCCCAAGACAGGGGGTCTTTGGCTACACCTTC	CASSPRQGVFGYTF
TRBV7-6	TRBD1	many	TRBJ2-2	TGTGCCAGCAGCCCCAGACAGGGCTCGAACACCGGGGAGCTGTTTTTT	CASSPRQGSNTGELFF
TRBV28	-	many	TRBJ1-5	TGTGCCAGCAGTTTAGGGCCCCGCAATCAGCCCCAGCATTTT	CASSLGPRNQPQHF
TRBV6-2/TRBV6-3	-	-	TRBJ1-5	TGTGCCAGCAGTTACTCGATGGAGGGCGATCAGCCTCAGCATTTT	CASSYSMEGDQPQHF
TRBV7-2	TRBD2	many	TRBJ2-2	TGTGCCAGCACCGTGTACGGGGCTAGCGGGAACACCGGGGAGCTGTTTTTT	CASTVYGASGNTGELFF
TRBV5-1	-	-	TRBJ2-1	TGCGCCAGCAAGCAGACCTACAATGAGCAGTTCTTC	CASKQTYNEQFF
TRBV18	TRBD1	few	TRBJ2-7	TGTGCCAGCACCCGACAGGGCGGAAACGAGCAGTACTTC	CASTRQGGNEQYF
TRBV12-3/TRBV12-4	-	many	TRBJ1-1	TGTGCCAGCAGTTTCTCGGGGCATAACACTGAAGCTTTCTTT	CASSFSGHNTEAFF
TRBV5-5	-	many	TRBJ1-1	TGTGCCAGCAGCCCTACACTGGAGAACACTGAAGCTTTCTTT	CASSPTLENTEAFF
TRBV6-2/TRBV6-3	TRBD2	once	TRBJ2-7	TGTGCCAGCAGTTCCGACGGCGGGAGGGACGAGCAGTACTTC	CASSSDGGRDEQYF
TRBV28	-	-	TRBJ2-5	TGTGCCAGCAGACCCCGACCGAAGACTATTGTAAGGGTAATGCACACAAGAGAGACCCAGTACTTC	CASRPRPKTIVRVMHTRETQYF
TRBV28	TRBD1	many	TRBJ2-7	TGTGCCAGCGGCTGGACAGGTCGCTCCTACGAGCAGTACTTC	CASGWTGRSYEQYF
TRBV6-2/TRBV6-3	-	many	TRBJ2-6	TGTGCCAGCAGGGGCCGGACCGTCAACGTCCTGACTTTC	CASRGRTVNVLTF
TRBV18	TRBD1	-	TRBJ1-2	TGTGCCAGCTCACCCCGGGCAGGGGGCTTCGAATGGAGCTACACCTTC	CASSPRAGGFEWSYTF
TRBV27	-	many	TRBJ2-5	TGTGCCAGCACCTCGATAGGGGAGACCCAGTACTTC	CASTSIGETQYF
TRBV13	-	many	TRBJ1-3	TGTGCCAGCAGCACTCACGAGAACAGGGGAAACACCATATATTTT	CASSTHENRGNTIYF
TRBV2	-	many	TRBJ2-4	TGTGCCAGCGCCACTCTCAACATTCAGTACTTC	CASATLNIQYF
TRBV7-8	-	many	TRBJ2-4	TGTGCCAGCAGCGTAGTCCAGGGAATAGCCAAAAACATTCAGTACTTC	CASSVVQGIAKNIQYF
TRBV6-5	-	many	TRBJ1-2	TGTGCCAGCAACCCAGGGCAGGTGAACTATGGCTACACCTTC	CASNPGQVNYGYTF
TRBV5-1	TRBD2	many	TRBJ2-2	TGCGCCAGCAGCTTGGATCCTAGCGGGAACACCGGGGAGCTGTTTTTT	CASSLDPSGNTGELFF
TRBV12-3/TRBV12-4	-	many	TRBJ1-5	TGTGCCAGCAGTTTATCCAGGGACGGCAATCAGCCCCAGCATTTT	CASSLSRDGNQPQHF
TRBV6-1	TRBD2	-	TRBJ2-2	TGTGCCAGCAGCTCAAAGACTAGCGGGAACACCGGGGAGCTGTTTTTT	CASSSKTSGNTGELFF
TRBV10-1	-	few	TRBJ1-1	TGCGCCAGCAGGGAAGTATGGAAGGCAGGGACTTTGAGCACTGAAGCTTTCTTT	CASREVWKAGTLSTEAFF
TRBV28	TRBD1	many	TRBJ1-1	TGTGCCAGCGGGGGACAGATCATGAACACTGAAGCTTTCTTT	CASGGQIMNTEAFF
TRBV20-1	TRBD1	few	TRBJ1-5	TGCAGTGCTAGAGAGACAGGGGGAATTAATCAGCCCCAGCATTTT	CSARETGGINQPQHF
TRBV28	-	-	TRBJ1-3	TGTGCCAGCAGTACTGGCCTAATGGGAAACACCATATATTTT	CASSTGLMGNTIYF
TRBV20-1	TRBD2	many	TRBJ2-7	TGCAGTGCTCCCGGGACTAGCGGGTTCTACGAGCAGTACTTC	CSAPGTSGFYEQYF
TRBV12-3/TRBV12-4	TRBD2	many	TRBJ2-7	TGTGCCAGCACGGGGGGAGCGGCTTACGAGCAGTACTTC	CASTGGAAYEQYF
TRBV6-1	-	once	TRBJ1-5	TGTGCCAGCAGTGAGAACAGGGTTAGCAATCAGCCCCAGCATTTT	CASSENRVSNQPQHF
TRBV7-8	-	many	TRBJ1-6	TGTGCCAGCAGCCCTTCCCGGGTTTCACCCCTCCACTTT	CASSPSRVSPLHF
TRBV12-3/TRBV12-4	-	-	TRBJ2-5	TGTGCCAGCAGACGAATCGGAGGACGGTACCAAGAGACCCAGTACTTC	CASRRIGGRYQETQYF
TRBV6-2/TRBV6-3	TRBD1	-	TRBJ2-7	TGTGCCAGCAGGGGACAGGGGTCGAAGCCTGAGTACTTC	CASRGQGSKPEYF